These 22 T cell receptor beta chains originate from one sample sequenced in a study of cytomegalovirus exposure and HLA in healthy donors. Researchers ran the PCR with 60 Vbeta and 13 Jbeta primers. Clones were read by immunoSEQ multiplex PCR, and TCRdb kept only the in-frame ones, dropping some. The sample table sets out more than 40,000 clones. The specimen sequenced was PBMCs. Source of these receptors: a male donor in good health and CMV-seronegative.

The chain is built from TRBV5-1 and TRBJ1-2; D ambiguous. Germline CDR1 and CDR2: SGHRS and YFSETQ. The CDR3 is made up of 17 amino acids. V shed 0 bases and J shed 0 bases, with 15 bases lying between them. For the CDR3, the DNA is TGCGCCAGCAGCTTGGAAGCTCTCGGGAGGCCTAACTATGGCTACACCTTC. Residues: CASSLEALGRPNYGYTF.

The chain employs TRBV14 and TRBJ2-1, with 11 bases matching TRBD2. The CDR3 contains 17 residues. In germline, CDR1 is SGHDN, CDR2 FVKESK. V shed 4 bases and J 0 bases; nucleotides not matched to a gene: 5. In DNA form, the CDR3 reads TGTGCCAGCAGCCCCCTAGCGGGGGGACGCTCCTACAATGAGCAGTTCTTC. It is translated as CASSPLAGGRSYNEQFF.

The chain carries TRBV6-5 and TRBJ2-7; the D is unclear. V shed 6 bases and J shed 1 base, with 10 bases lying between them. Germline V gene sequence: CDR1 MNHEY, CDR2 SVGAGI. The CDR3 totals 13 residues. CDR3 sequence: CASSPSGSYEQYF. The CDR3 DNA is TGTGCCAGCAGCCCCAGTGGTTCCTACGAGCAGTACTTC.

The chain's CDR3 is CASSNRGGDEQYF. DNA for the CDR3: TGTGCCAGTAGTAATAGGGGTGGGGACGAGCAGTACTTC. The genes are TRBV19 and TRBJ2-7; perhaps TRBD1 as D (5 bases). The length of the CDR3 is 13 residues. CDR1 and CDR2 (germline): LNHDA, SQIVND (reference sequence). V was clipped by 4 bases and J by 5 bases, with 12 bases between them.

This sequence joins TRBV4-1 and TRBJ1-1; D perhaps matches TRBD1 (5 bases). V shed 0 bases and J shed 5 bases, with 13 bases lying between them. Germline V gene sequence: CDR1 MGHRA, CDR2 YSYEKL. CDR3 size: 15 residues. CDR3: CASSQERDGGTEAFF. The CDR3 bases are TGCGCCAGCAGCCAAGAAAGGGACGGGGGAACTGAAGCTTTCTTT.

The genes are TRBV10-2 and TRBJ2-7; a weak D match, TRBD2 (6 bases). The CDR3 covers 12 residues. The V gene lost 4 bases and the J gene lost 2 bases, with 6 bases spanning the gap. Germline CDR1 WSHSY, CDR2 SAAADI. CDR3 nucleotide sequence: TGCGCCAGCAGTGGGGGGGCCTACGAGCAGTACTTC. Translating gives CASSGGAYEQYF.

Here the CDR3 DNA reads TGTGCCAGCAGCCTACCCTTTGTACAGCTGAACACTGAAGCTTTCTTT. It yields the protein CASSLPFVQLNTEAFF. V is TRBV7-9 and J is TRBJ1-1; D uncertain. Germline-derived CDR1 and CDR2 are SEHNR and FQNEAQ (reference sequence). Trimming took off 5 bases at V and 0 bases at J, with 16 bases between the two ends. This CDR3 region has 16 residues.

The chain recombines TRBV9 with TRBJ1-1; D remains unclear. The CDR3 spans 12 residues. Germline V CDR1 and CDR2: SGDLS, YYNGEE. Deletions cut 4 bases from V and 3 bases from J, with 7 bases between. For the CDR3, the DNA is TGTGCCAGCAGCCCCCAGGACACTGAAGCTTTCTTT. Translation gives CASSPQDTEAFF.

This chain links TRBV5-4 with TRBJ1-6; D gene unclear. V lost 2 bases and J lost 5, with 5 bases in between. CDR3 size: 13 residues. Germline lookup yields CDR1 SGHNT and CDR2 YYREEE (reference sequence). Here the CDR3 DNA reads TGTGCCAGCAGCTTCTCTGATAATTCACCCCTCCACTTT. Encoded protein: CASSFSDNSPLHF.

This sequence joins TRBV27 and TRBJ1-5, with 7 positions matching TRBD1. This CDR3 comprises 14 residues. Germline V lookup: CDR1 MNHEY, CDR2 SMNVEV (reference sequence). After removal of 6 bases from V and 2 bases from J, the junction contained 4 bases not matched to a gene. CDR3 sequence (DNA): TGTGCCAGCAGCCCGGGACAGCGCAATCAGCCCCAGCATTTT. This codes for CASSPGQRNQPQHF.

V and J are TRBV7-2 and TRBJ1-5, with 7 bases matching TRBD1. Germline CDR1 and CDR2: SGHTA and FQGNSA. The J segment lost 8 bases and the V segment lost 1 base, leaving 8 bases of the junction unmatched. This CDR3 region has 15 residues. The CDR3 loop reads CASSLGGTVQEPQHF. In nucleotides, the CDR3 is TGTGCCAGCAGCTTAGGCGGGACAGTTCAAGAGCCCCAGCATTTT.

V usage is TRBV25-1 and J usage is TRBJ1-1, with TRBD1 as a possible D gene (5 bases). The CDR3 has 12 residues. V lost 8 bases, J lost 5 bases, and 12 bases lay in between. The V gene's germline CDR1 is MGHDK and CDR2 SYGVNS. The CDR3 DNA follows: TGTGCCAGCCTCGGCGGGGGAACTGAAGCTTTCTTT. Protein product: CASLGGGTEAFF.

As to this clone: Other DNA sequences in this specimen translate into the identical CDR3. The chain links TRBV4-3 to TRBJ2-7; 9 bases are a match to TRBD1. The germline gives CDR1 LGHNA, CDR2 YSLEER. There are 15 residues in the CDR3. Trimming removed 3 bases from V and 3 bases from J; junction bases left unmatched: 6. CDR3 sequence reads: CASSHSGTGNYEQYF. CDR3 sequence (DNA): TGCGCCAGCAGCCATTCCGGGACAGGGAACTACGAGCAGTACTTC.

The chain couples TRBV18 to TRBJ1-6; D gene uncertain. In germline, CDR1 is KGHSH, CDR2 LQKENI. The germline V and J ends were trimmed by 5 bases and 6 bases, with 14 bases remaining between them. The CDR3 contains 15 residues. DNA for the CDR3: TGTGCCAGCTCAGAGGCCCTTTCCGGTAATTCACCCCTCCACTTT. Amino acid sequence: CASSEALSGNSPLHF.

This chain connects TRBV6-5 to TRBJ1-2; no firm D call. There are 8 residues in the CDR3. The V end lost 8 bases, the J end lost 10 bases, and 5 bases lay between the germline ends. CDR1 is MNHEY and CDR2 is SVGAGI in the germline V gene. The CDR3 DNA reads TGTGCCAGCGGCCACTACACCTTC. This sequence encodes CASGHYTF.

The chain has TRBV6-6 and TRBJ1-1; TRBD1 is a possible D gene (5 bases). Germline V CDR1 and CDR2: MNHNY, SVGAGI (reference sequence). The CDR3 covers 15 residues. Trimming removed 7 bases at V and 1 base at J, with 16 bases between. Here the CDR3 reads CASTPVGAANTEAFF. In DNA, the CDR3 is TGTGCCAGCACACCTGTTGGGGCCGCGAACACTGAAGCTTTCTTT.

The V gene is TRBV7-9, the J gene TRBJ1-4; 7 bases fit TRBD1. CDR3 length: 16 amino acids. The ends lost 2 bases at V and 3 bases at J; junction bases unmatched: 6. CDR1 SEHNR and CDR2 FQNEAQ come from the germline V gene (reference sequence). CDR3: CASSLQGGTSNEKLFF. DNA of the CDR3: TGTGCCAGCAGCTTACAGGGGGGCACTTCTAATGAAAAACTGTTTTTT. Together with reference TRBV7-9 and TRBJ1-4, the CDR3 gives the full variable domain: DTGVSQNPRHKITKRGQNVTFRCDPISEHNRLYWYRQTLGQGPEFLTYFQNEAQLEKSRLLSDRFSAERPKGSFSTLEIQRTEQGDSAMYLCASSLQGGTSNEKLFFGSGTQLSVL.

The J gene is TRBJ1-6, the V gene TRBV27, with D perhaps TRBD1 (5 bases). This CDR3 spans 14 amino acids. Germline V lookup: CDR1 MNHEY, CDR2 SMNVEV (reference sequence). V was cut by 6 bases and J by 9 bases, with 15 bases left in between. CDR3 protein: CASSLRQPPSPLHF. DNA for the CDR3: TGTGCCAGCAGCCTTAGACAGCCCCCTTCACCCCTCCACTTT.

The gene calls are TRBV7-9 and TRBJ1-1; tentatively, D is TRBD1 (6 bases). Germline CDR1 and CDR2: SEHNR and FQNEAQ (reference sequence). Trimming shortened V by 2 bases and J by 7 bases, and 14 bases separated the two germline ends. The length of the CDR3 is 14 residues. The CDR3 sequence: CASSLFRAGVEAFF. DNA of the CDR3: TGTGCCAGCAGCTTATTCCGGGCAGGGGTTGAAGCTTTCTTT. The variable domain in full, with the rest retrieved from reference TRBV7-9 and TRBJ1-1, is DTGVSQNPRHKITKRGQNVTFRCDPISEHNRLYWYRQTLGQGPEFLTYFQNEAQLEKSRLLSDRFSAERPKGSFSTLEIQRTEQGDSAMYLCASSLFRAGVEAFFGQGTRLTVV.

The chain couples TRBV28 to TRBJ2-6, with D possibly TRBD1 on 6 matching bases. CDR3 length: 13 residues. Trimming took off 5 bases at V and 10 bases at J, with 12 bases between the two ends. CDR1 and CDR2 from the germline V gene are MDHEN and SYDVKM. In DNA form, the CDR3 reads TGTGCCAGCAGTACAGGGAGTCCGAACGTCCTGACTTTC. Its translation: CASSTGSPNVLTF.

J is TRBJ1-6 and V is TRBV9; unclear D gene. V shed 1 base and J shed 6 bases, with 11 bases lying between them. This CDR3 comprises 15 residues. Germline V gives CDR1 SGDLS, CDR2 YYNGEE. The CDR3 DNA follows: TGTGCCAGCAGCGTAATGGAGACGGGTAATTCACCCCTCCACTTT. Translating it yields CASSVMETGNSPLHF.

V and J are TRBV7-9 and TRBJ1-1, with a possible D match to TRBD1 (6 bases). The CDR3 is 14 residues long. Germline CDR1 is SEHNR and CDR2 is FQNEAQ (reference sequence). V lost 5 bases and J lost 1, with 11 bases in between. CDR3 residues: CASSAWTANTEAFF. The CDR3 bases are TGTGCCAGCAGCGCCTGGACAGCGAACACTGAAGCTTTCTTT.